This TCR beta chain was found in a study of T cells expressing NK-cell markers. Study overall: HCMV seropositivity characterized most of the eight sequenced donors, and seronegativity one.

Germline-derived CDR1 and CDR2 are SNHLY and FYNNEI. The CDR3 sequence is 14 residues long. As to this clonotype: Its antigen is still unknown.

What made the TCR beta cDNA was 5'RACE template switching with UMIs. TCRdb derives one entry per CDR3 protein from the 5' RACE reads, leaving out DNA. This listing includes under 600,000 distinct CDR3 sequences. Findings of the study overall: Of the CD8+ T cells in roughly 6 donors, roughly 1.0-7.0% belonged to dominant NKG2C+ clonotypes.

V gene TRBV2 combines with J gene TRBJ2-3; TCRdb's assignment of TRBD2 cannot be checked, as there is no DNA. The material sequenced was blood T cells: a sorted CD56 or NKG2C T cell subset, CD4+ or CD8+ T cells, or bulk PBMC T cells (not recorded which). The sequence came from a woman aged 50 to 60 in good health. The CDR3 is CASKSGRVVDTQYF.